This T cell receptor (beta chain) is from a study of shared clonotypes between healthy human individuals. Study details: A donor's plate count was three for CD4 naive and three for CD4 memory; CD8 naive had two and CD8 memory one.

As to this clone: Its target is not known. The identical CDR3 is also encoded by other nucleotide sequences in the sample.

Each subset's genomic DNA was split evenly across several immunoSEQ plates. Sequencing was performed with immunoSEQ multiplex PCR; in TCRdb, only in-frame clones are kept and a portion is missing. Among approximately 2.5 million clones listed, around 94% were seen once. Study-wide findings and caveats: In general, naive subsets displayed greater estimated richness than memory subsets did.

This TCR was sampled from a man younger than 35 in good health. The source material was naive CD4+ T cells sorted from blood. Subset noted: CD45RA+ positively selected.

The chain's CDR3 is CASSQEGVSNQPQHF. The DNA of the CDR3 is TGCGCCAGCAGCCAAGAGGGAGTTAGCAATCAGCCCCAGCATTTT. The chain combines TRBV4-1 with TRBJ1-5, with unresolved D. The V and J ends lost 0 bases and 0 bases respectively, with 6 bases between them. The CDR3 contains 15 residues. Germline V gives CDR1 MGHRA, CDR2 YSYEKL.